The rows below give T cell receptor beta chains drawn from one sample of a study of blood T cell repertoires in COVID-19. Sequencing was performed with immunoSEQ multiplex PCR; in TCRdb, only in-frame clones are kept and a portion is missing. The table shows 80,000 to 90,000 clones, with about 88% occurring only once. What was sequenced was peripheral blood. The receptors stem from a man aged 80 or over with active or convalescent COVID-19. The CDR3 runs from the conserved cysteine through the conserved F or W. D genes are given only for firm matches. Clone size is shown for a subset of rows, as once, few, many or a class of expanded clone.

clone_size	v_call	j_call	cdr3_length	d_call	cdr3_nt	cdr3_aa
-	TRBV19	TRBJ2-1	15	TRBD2	TGTGCCAGTAGTATCGGACTAGCGGGTAACAATGAGCAGTTCTTC	CASSIGLAGNNEQFF
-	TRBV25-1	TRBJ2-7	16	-	TGTGCCAGCAGGGGTCTGTTGGGGACTGAAGATTACGAGCAGTACTTC	CASRGLLGTEDYEQYF
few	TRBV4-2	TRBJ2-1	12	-	TGTGCCAGCAGCCAAAGGGGAAATGAGCAGTTCTTC	CASSQRGNEQFF
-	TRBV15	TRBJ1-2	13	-	TGTGCCACCAGTCGAGAGCTCGGGGTAGGCTACACCTTC	CATSRELGVGYTF
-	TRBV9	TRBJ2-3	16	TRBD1	TGTGCCAGCAGCGTCGAGGGCGGGACAGGCGGGGAGCTGCAGTATTTT	CASSVEGGTGGELQYF
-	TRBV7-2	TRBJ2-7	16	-	TGTGCCAGCAGCTTAGAGGACAGACCTCCCCATGGGGAGCAGTACTTC	CASSLEDRPPHGEQYF
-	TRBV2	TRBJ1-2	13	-	TGTGCCAGCAGTCCCCGGTCTACGGGTGGCTACACCTTC	CASSPRSTGGYTF
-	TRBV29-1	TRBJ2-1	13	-	TGCAGCGCTAAGGACTACTCCTACAATGAGCAGTTCTTC	CSAKDYSYNEQFF
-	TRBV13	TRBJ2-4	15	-	TGTGCCAGCAGCTCGACAGGACGCGCCAAAAACATTCAGTACTTC	CASSSTGRAKNIQYF
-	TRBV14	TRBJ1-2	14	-	TGTGCCAGCAGCCAAGGAGGTGGAAACTATGGCTACACCTTC	CASSQGGGNYGYTF
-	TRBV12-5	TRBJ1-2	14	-	TGTGCTAGTGGTTTGGAGTCGGCTAACTATGGCTACACCTTC	CASGLESANYGYTF
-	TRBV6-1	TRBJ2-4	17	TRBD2	TGTGCCAGCAGTGAAGGACTAGCGGCCCTAGCCAAAAACATTCAGTACTTC	CASSEGLAALAKNIQYF
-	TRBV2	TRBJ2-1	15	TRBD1	TGTGCCAGCAGTGAACAGACAGGGGATATGAATGAGCAGTTCTTC	CASSEQTGDMNEQFF
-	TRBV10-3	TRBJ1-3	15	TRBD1	TGTGCCACTTCGGACAGGGGGGAACCTGGAAACACCATATATTTT	CATSDRGEPGNTIYF
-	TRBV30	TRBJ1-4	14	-	TGTGCCGTACATGCTCGCAGGGATAATGAAAAACTGTTTTTT	CAVHARRDNEKLFF
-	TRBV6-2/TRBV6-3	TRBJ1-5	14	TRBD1	TGTGCCAGCAGTCGACAGGGACTGGACCAGCCCCAGCATTTT	CASSRQGLDQPQHF
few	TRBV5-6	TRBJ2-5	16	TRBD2	TGTGCCAGCAGCGAAGGGACTAGCGGGAACCAAGAGACCCAGTACTTC	CASSEGTSGNQETQYF
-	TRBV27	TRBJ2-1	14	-	TGTGCCAGCAGTAGGTGGGCTATCTACAATGAGCAGTTCTTC	CASSRWAIYNEQFF
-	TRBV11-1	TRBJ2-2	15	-	TGTGCCAGCAATTGGATAGCGGCGAACACCGGGGAGCTGTTTTTT	CASNWIAANTGELFF
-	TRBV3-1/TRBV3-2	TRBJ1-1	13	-	TGTGCCAGCAGCCAAGTACGGGGCACTGAAGCTTTCTTT	CASSQVRGTEAFF
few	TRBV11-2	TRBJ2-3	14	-	TGTGCCAGCAGCTCCTGGAGTAATACAGATACGCAGTATTTT	CASSSWSNTDTQYF
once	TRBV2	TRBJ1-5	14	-	TGTGCCAGCAGTGAAGACAGGGCTGGCCAGCCCCAGCATTTT	CASSEDRAGQPQHF
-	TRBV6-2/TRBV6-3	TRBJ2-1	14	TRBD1	TGTGCCAGCAGTAGCGGACAGGGGTACAATGAGCAGTTCTTC	CASSSGQGYNEQFF
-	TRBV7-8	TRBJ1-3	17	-	TGTGCCAGCAGCTTCGCTCCCTCGAGATTCTCTGGAAACACCATATATTTT	CASSFAPSRFSGNTIYF
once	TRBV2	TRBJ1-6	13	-	TGTGCCAGCAGTGGACAGGAGAATTCACCCCTCCACTTT	CASSGQENSPLHF
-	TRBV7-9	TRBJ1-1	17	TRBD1	TGTGCCAGCAGCTTAGAAGGGTTGGGACAGCGAAACACTGAAGCTTTCTTT	CASSLEGLGQRNTEAFF
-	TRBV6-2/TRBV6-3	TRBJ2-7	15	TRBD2	TGTGCCAGCAGTTACAGACGGGGGGGCTCCTACGAGCAGTACTTC	CASSYRRGGSYEQYF